These 5 T cell receptor beta chains share one sample of origin, sequenced in a study of cytomegalovirus exposure and HLA in healthy donors. Primers included in the PCR were 60 Vbeta and 13 Jbeta primers. This table comes from immunoSEQ multiplex PCR, and its TCRdb copy is limited to in-frame clones, with some not included. The table lists around 140,000 clones, 80% of them singletons. Sequenced material: PBMCs. All receptors derive from a man aged 40-55 years in good health and CMV-seronegative.

The V call is TRBV19, the J call TRBJ2-1; 13 bases fit TRBD2. The CDR3 loop spans 15 amino acids. Germline values: CDR1 LNHDA, CDR2 SQIVND (reference sequence). The ends lost 7 bases at V and 8 bases at J; junction bases unmatched: 8. The CDR3 here is CASTQTSGGLDEQFF. CDR3 in DNA: TGTGCCAGTACCCAGACTAGCGGGGGGTTGGATGAGCAGTTCTTC.

This chain uses TRBV9 with TRBJ1-1; D may be TRBD1 (6 bases). Trimming shortened V by 0 bases and J by 8 bases, and 11 bases separated the two germline ends. CDR3 size: 13 residues. Germline loops: CDR1 SGDLS, CDR2 YYNGEE. The CDR3 coding sequence is TGTGCCAGCAGCGTAGAACTGGGGGCGGAAGCTTTCTTT. Its translation is CASSVELGAEAFF.

This chain connects TRBV5-1 to TRBJ1-4; unclear D gene. CDR1 and CDR2 from the germline V gene are SGHRS and YFSETQ. The V and J ends lost 0 bases and 0 bases respectively, with 9 bases between them. The CDR3 loop spans 16 amino acids. The CDR3 DNA sequence: TGCGCCAGCAGCTTGGATTTGCGGGCAACTAATGAAAAACTGTTTTTT. Translation gives CASSLDLRATNEKLFF.

The rearrangement uses TRBV7-6 and TRBJ2-5; 7 nucleotides align to TRBD1. V was pared by 3 bases and J by 3 bases, with 4 bases of the junction left unmatched. The CDR3 spans 14 residues. In germline, CDR1 is SGHVS, CDR2 FNYEAQ. The chain's CDR3 is CASSFTGEKETQYF. DNA for the CDR3: TGTGCCAGCAGCTTCACAGGGGAGAAAGAGACCCAGTACTTC.

This clone was seen only a few times. The genes are TRBV19 and TRBJ1-4, with D perhaps matching TRBD1 (5 bases). The V end was cut by 6 bases, the J end by 4 bases, with 18 bases between. This CDR3 is built from 16 residues. Germline V gives CDR1 LNHDA, CDR2 SQIVND (reference sequence). The CDR3 nucleotides are TGTGCCAGTAGAAAGGGCCCGACAGCTAATAATGAAAAACTGTTTTTT. Its protein is CASRKGPTANNEKLFF.